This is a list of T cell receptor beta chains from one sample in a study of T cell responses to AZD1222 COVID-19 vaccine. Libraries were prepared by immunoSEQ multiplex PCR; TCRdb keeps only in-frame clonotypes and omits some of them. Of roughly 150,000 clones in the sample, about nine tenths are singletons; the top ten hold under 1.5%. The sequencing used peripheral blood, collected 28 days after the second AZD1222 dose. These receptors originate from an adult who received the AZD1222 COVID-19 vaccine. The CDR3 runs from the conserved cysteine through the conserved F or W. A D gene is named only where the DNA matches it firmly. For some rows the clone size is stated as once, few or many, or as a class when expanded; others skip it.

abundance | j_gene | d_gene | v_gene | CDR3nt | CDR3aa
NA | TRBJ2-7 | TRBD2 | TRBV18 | TGTGCCAGCTCACCCCAGTTCTCGACTAGCGGAGGACGATCCTACGAGCAGTACTTC | CASSPQFSTSGGRSYEQYF
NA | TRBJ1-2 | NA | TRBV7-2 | TGTGCCAGCAGCTTAGCAAAAATGGGGGTCTATGGCTACACCTTC | CASSLAKMGVYGYTF
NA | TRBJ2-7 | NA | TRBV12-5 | TGTGCTAGTGGTTTGGTACTCACAGGTTCTTCCTACGAGCAGTACTTC | CASGLVLTGSSYEQYF
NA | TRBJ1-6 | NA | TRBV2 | TGTGCCAGCAAAGCGTCGCAAAGCTCCTATAATTCACCCCTCCACTTT | CASKASQSSYNSPLHF
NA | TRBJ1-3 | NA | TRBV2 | TGTGCCAGCGGCTCACAGAGCTCTGGAAACACCATATATTTT | CASGSQSSGNTIYF
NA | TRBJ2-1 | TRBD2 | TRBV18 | TGTGCCAGCTCACCGGGGGCGGGAGGGCCTCCCTACAATGAGCAGTTCTTC | CASSPGAGGPPYNEQFF
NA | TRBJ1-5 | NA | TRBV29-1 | TGCAGCGTTGTTTCAGAGAATCAGCCCCAGCATTTT | CSVVSENQPQHF
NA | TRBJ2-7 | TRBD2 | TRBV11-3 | TGTGCCAGCAGCCAGCGAAGCGGGAGGGCCGACGAGCAGTACTTC | CASSQRSGRADEQYF
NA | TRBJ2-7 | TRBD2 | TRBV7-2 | TGTGCCAGCAGCGAGGGACTAGCCAGCTCCTACGAGCAGTACTTC | CASSEGLASSYEQYF
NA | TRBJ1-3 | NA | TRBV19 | TGTGCCAGCGCCCCGGGTTACTCTGGAAACACCATATATTTT | CASAPGYSGNTIYF
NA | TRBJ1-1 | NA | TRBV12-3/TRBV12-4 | TGTGCCAGCAACCCCGGACGGAACACTGAAGCTTTCTTT | CASNPGRNTEAFF
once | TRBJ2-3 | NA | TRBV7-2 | TGTGCCAGCAGCTTCTCGGGGTTCACAGATACGCAGTATTTT | CASSFSGFTDTQYF
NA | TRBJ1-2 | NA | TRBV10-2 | TGCGCCAGCGGCCCTTCCTCCTTCAGGGGCATAGGTGACTATGGCTACACCTTC | CASGPSSFRGIGDYGYTF
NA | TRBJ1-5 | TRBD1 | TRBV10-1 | TGCGCCAGCAGACAGGACAGGACGTATAGCAATCAGCCCCAGCATTTT | CASRQDRTYSNQPQHF
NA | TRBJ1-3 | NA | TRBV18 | TGTGCCAGCTCACCATACGGATCTGGAAACACCATATATTTT | CASSPYGSGNTIYF
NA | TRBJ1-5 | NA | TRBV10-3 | TGTGCCATCAGTGATCGAAGGGGCGCGAGCAATCAGCCCCAGCATTTT | CAISDRRGASNQPQHF
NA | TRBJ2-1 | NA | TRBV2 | TGTGCCAGCATTTATGACAGCTCCTACAATGAGCAGTTCTTC | CASIYDSSYNEQFF
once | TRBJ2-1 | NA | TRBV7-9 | TGTGCCAGCAGCTTAGAGCTTTTAGGGGGTGGCTCCTACAATGAGCAGTTCTTC | CASSLELLGGGSYNEQFF
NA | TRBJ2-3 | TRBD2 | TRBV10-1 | TGCGCCAGCAGTGGAAGCGGGAGCCGGATGGATACGCAGTATTTT | CASSGSGSRMDTQYF
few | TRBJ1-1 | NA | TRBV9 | TGTGCCAGCAGCGTAGCTAATACAATGAACACTGAAGCTTTCTTT | CASSVANTMNTEAFF
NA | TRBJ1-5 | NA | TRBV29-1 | TGCAGCGCTGGGGACAGCAATCAGCCCCAGCATTTT | CSAGDSNQPQHF
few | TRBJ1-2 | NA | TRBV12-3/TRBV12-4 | TGTGCCAGCAGTTTAGACAGACTCTATGGCTACACCTTC | CASSLDRLYGYTF
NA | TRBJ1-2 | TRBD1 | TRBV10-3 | TGTGCCAAAGGACAGGGGGACGGCTACACCTTC | CAKGQGDGYTF
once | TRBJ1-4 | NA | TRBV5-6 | TGTGCCAGCAGCTTGATCTATAATGAAAAACTGTTTTTT | CASSLIYNEKLFF
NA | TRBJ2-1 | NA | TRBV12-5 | TGTGCTAGTGGTTTGCCGGGGTCCGGGCGCCATTACAATGAGCAGTTCTTC | CASGLPGSGRHYNEQFF
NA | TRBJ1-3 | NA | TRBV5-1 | TGCGCCAGCAGCTCGGACAGCTCTGGAAACACCATATATTTT | CASSSDSSGNTIYF
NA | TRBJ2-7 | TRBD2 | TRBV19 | TGTGCCAGTAGTCTAACCCCGGGGGGGACCTACGAGCAGTACTTC | CASSLTPGGTYEQYF
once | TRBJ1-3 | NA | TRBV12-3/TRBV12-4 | TGTGCCGAGAGGACCCCGAAGGGAAACACCATATATTTT | CAERTPKGNTIYF
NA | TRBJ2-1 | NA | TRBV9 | TGTGCCAGCAGCGTTTTCTCGTTGGGGGACAATGAGCAGTTCTTC | CASSVFSLGDNEQFF
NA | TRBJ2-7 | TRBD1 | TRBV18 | TGTGCCAGCTCACCGGGACAGGGTATTGTCCCCGAGCAGTACTTC | CASSPGQGIVPEQYF
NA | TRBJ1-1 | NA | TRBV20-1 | TGCAGTGCTAGTATCCCTGTCGGGGGGCTAATGAACACTGAAGCTTTCTTT | CSASIPVGGLMNTEAFF
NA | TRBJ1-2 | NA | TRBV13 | TGTGCCAGCAGCCTCCGGACAGTTCCCTATGGCTACACCTTC | CASSLRTVPYGYTF
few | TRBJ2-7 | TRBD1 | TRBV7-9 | TGTGCCAGCAGCCCCGGGACAGGGGATGGCGAGCAGTACTTC | CASSPGTGDGEQYF
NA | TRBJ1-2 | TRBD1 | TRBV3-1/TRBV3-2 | TGTGCCAGCAGCCATGGATCGCAGGGGGTTATTGGCTACACCTTC | CASSHGSQGVIGYTF
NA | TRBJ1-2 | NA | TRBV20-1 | TGCAGTGCTAGTCGCACAGGTTCTTATGGCTACACCTTC | CSASRTGSYGYTF
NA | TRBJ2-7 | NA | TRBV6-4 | TGTGCCAGCAGTTTTGGGGCATCCTACGAGCAGTACTTC | CASSFGASYEQYF
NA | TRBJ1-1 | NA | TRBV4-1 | TGCGCCAGCAGCCCTTATGAGGGCCGGAACACTGAAGCTTTCTTT | CASSPYEGRNTEAFF
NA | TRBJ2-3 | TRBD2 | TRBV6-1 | TGTGCCAGCAGTGAAGCGCTGATAGCGGGTATTATTGGAGATACGCAGTATTTT | CASSEALIAGIIGDTQYF
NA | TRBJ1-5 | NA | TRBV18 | TGTGCCAGCTCACCAGGGCAGGGAGTTAGCAATCAGCCCCAGCATTTT | CASSPGQGVSNQPQHF
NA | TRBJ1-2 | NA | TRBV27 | TGTGCCAGCAGTTTGGGGACCCCAGGGTATGGCTACACCTTC | CASSLGTPGYGYTF
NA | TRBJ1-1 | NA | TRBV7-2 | TGTGCCAGCAGCGCCCCAGGGTACGGGAACACTGAAGCTTTCTTT | CASSAPGYGNTEAFF
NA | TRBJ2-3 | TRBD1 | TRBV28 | TGTGCCAGCAGTTCTAACTCCCCCGGGACAGGGCCCACAGATACGCAGTATTTT | CASSSNSPGTGPTDTQYF
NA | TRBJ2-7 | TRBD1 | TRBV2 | TGTGCCAGCAGATTACAGGGGGCAAGCTACGAGCAGTACTTC | CASRLQGASYEQYF
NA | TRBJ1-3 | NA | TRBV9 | TGTGCCAGCAGCGTAGCGGGTAACTCTGGAAACACCATATATTTT | CASSVAGNSGNTIYF
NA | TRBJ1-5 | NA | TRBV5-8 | TGTGCCAGCAGGAGGGACAGCAATCAGCCCCAGCATTTT | CASRRDSNQPQHF
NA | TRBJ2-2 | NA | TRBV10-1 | TGCGCCAGCAGTGAGGGATCGAACACCGGGGAGCTGTTTTTT | CASSEGSNTGELFF
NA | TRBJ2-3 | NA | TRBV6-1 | TGTGCCAGCAGTGAAGGTCCTGGGAAGGTCACAGATACGCAGTATTTT | CASSEGPGKVTDTQYF
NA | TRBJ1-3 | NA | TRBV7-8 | TGTGCCAGCAGCCACACGCTAGGGCCGAGCTCTGGAAACACCATATATTTT | CASSHTLGPSSGNTIYF
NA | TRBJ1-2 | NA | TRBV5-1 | TGCGCCAGCAGCTCCACAAGCCGGGAGCGCGGCTACACCTTC | CASSSTSRERGYTF
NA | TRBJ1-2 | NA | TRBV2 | TGTGCCAGCAGTGTCAATCTCGGGACGGGAGGCTACACCTTC | CASSVNLGTGGYTF
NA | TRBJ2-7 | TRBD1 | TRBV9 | TGTGCCAGCAGCGTAGGGACAGGGGCTAATTACGAGCAGTACTTC | CASSVGTGANYEQYF
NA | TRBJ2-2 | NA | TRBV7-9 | TGTGCCAGCAGCCCCGCAGGGGAAGGCGGGGAGCTGTTTTTT | CASSPAGEGGELFF
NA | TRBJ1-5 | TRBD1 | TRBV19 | TGTGCCAGTAGTATATACGGGACAGGGGAAGGTCAGCCCCAGCATTTT | CASSIYGTGEGQPQHF
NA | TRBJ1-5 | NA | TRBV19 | TGTGCCAGTACTGGAAGCAATCAGCCCCAGCATTTT | CASTGSNQPQHF
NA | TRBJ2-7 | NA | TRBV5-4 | TGTGCCAGCAGCTTGGCCAAGGGTCCGATCGAGCAGTACTTC | CASSLAKGPIEQYF